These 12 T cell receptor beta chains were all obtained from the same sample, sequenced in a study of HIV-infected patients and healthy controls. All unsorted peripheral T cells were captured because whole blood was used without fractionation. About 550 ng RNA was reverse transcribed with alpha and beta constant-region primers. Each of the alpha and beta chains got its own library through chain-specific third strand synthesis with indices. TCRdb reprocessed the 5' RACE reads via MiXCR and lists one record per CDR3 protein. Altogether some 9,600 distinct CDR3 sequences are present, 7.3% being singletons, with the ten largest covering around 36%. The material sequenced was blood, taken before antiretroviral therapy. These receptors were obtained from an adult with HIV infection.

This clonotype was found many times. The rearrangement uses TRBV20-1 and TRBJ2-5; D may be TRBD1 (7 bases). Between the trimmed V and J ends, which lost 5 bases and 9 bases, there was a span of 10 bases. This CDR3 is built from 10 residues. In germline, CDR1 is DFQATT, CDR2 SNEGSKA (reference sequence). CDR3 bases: TGCAGTGCTTCCAGGGGGGCCCAGTACTTC. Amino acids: CSASRGAQYF.

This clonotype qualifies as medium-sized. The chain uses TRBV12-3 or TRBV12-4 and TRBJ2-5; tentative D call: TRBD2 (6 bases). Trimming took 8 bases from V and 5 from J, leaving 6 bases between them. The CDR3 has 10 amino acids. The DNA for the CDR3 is TGTGCCAGCGGGGGGGAGACCCAGTACTTC. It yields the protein CASGGETQYF.

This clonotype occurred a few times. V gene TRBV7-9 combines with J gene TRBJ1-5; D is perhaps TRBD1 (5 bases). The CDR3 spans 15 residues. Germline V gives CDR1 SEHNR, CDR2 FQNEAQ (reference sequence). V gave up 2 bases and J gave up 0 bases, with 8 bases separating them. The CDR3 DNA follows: TGTGCCAGCAGCTTATCCGACAGTAGCAATCAGCCCCAGCATTTT. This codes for CASSLSDSSNQPQHF.

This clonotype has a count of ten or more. The CDR3 DNA sequence: TGTGCCAGCAGCGATGTGACCCAGAACTACGAGCAGTACTTC. It yields the protein CASSDVTQNYEQYF. The J gene is TRBJ2-7, the V gene TRBV7-8, with D unresolved. This CDR3 has 14 amino acids. Trimming removed 5 bases at V and 3 bases at J, with 14 bases between. Looked up from germline, CDR1 is SGHVS and CDR2 is FQNEAQ.

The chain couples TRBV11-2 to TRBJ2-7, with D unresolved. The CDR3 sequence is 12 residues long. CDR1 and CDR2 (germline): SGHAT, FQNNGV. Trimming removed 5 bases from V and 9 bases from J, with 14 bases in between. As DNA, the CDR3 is TGTGCCAGCAGCCAAGCTACTATGGGGCAGTACTTC. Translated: CASSQATMGQYF.

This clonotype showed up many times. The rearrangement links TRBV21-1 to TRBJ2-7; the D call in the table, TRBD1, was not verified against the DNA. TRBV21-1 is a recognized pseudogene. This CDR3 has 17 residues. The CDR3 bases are TGTGCCAGCAGCAAAGAAAATTCCCCCGACATAGCCTACGAGCAGTACTTC. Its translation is CASSKENSPDIAYEQYF.

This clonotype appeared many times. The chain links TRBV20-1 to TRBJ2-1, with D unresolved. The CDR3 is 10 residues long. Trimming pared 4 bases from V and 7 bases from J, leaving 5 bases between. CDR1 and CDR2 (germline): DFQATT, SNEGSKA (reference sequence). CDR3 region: CSAKGNEQFF. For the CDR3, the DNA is TGCAGTGCTAAGGGAAATGAGCAGTTCTTC.

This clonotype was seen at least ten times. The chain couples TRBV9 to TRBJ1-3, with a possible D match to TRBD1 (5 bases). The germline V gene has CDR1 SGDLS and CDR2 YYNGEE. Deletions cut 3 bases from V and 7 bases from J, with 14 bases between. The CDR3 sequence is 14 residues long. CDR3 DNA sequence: TGTGCCAGCAGCGCGGGTGGAGGGGAGAACACCATATATTTT. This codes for CASSAGGGENTIYF.

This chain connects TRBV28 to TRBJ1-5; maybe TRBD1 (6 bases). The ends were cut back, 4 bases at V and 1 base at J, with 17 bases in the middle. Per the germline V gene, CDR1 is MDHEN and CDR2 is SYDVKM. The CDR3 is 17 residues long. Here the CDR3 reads CASSWGTGAWSNQPQHF. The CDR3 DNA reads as TGTGCCAGCAGTTGGGGGACGGGGGCTTGGAGCAATCAGCCCCAGCATTTT.

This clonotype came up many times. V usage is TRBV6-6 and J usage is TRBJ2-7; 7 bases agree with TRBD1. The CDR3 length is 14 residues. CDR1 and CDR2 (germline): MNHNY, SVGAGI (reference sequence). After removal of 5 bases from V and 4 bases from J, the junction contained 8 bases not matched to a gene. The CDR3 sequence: CASSHGTDYYEQYF. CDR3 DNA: TGTGCCAGCAGTCACGGGACAGACTATTACGAGCAGTACTTC.

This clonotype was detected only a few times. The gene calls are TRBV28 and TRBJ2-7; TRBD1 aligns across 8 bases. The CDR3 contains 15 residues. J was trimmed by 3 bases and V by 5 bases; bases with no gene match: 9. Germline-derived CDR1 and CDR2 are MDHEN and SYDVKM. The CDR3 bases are TGTGCCAGCAGTGATCGACAGGGGCACAACTACGAGCAGTACTTC. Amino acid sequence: CASSDRQGHNYEQYF.

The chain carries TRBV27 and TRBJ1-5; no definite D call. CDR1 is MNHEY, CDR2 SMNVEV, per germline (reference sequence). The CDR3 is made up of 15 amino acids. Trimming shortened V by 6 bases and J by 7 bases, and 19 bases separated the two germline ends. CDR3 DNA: TGTGCCAGCAGGGTCCTGGGGTCCCACAACCAGCCCCAGCATTTT. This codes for CASRVLGSHNQPQHF.